The present T cell receptor beta chain was sequenced within a study of human T cells and chemical hapten exposure. As for time point: patch test 2, 6 weeks after DPC sensitization. Stated treatment: therapeutic diphenylcyclopropenone sensitization with weekly scalp DPC. Whole blood that had not been fractionated was the source of extracted total RNA. From the RACE reads, TCRdb called clonotypes with MiXCR, one entry per CDR3 protein. This table has roughly 380,000 distinct CDR3 sequences, 6% to 7% appearing once. Study-wide results and limits: No change in TCRs above 1 in 1000 frequency was produced by DPC sensitization.

Turning to this clonotype: Its antigen is undetermined.

CDR3 size: 15 residues. V dropped 5 bases and J dropped 1; count of bases not matched to a gene: 4. Germline CDR1 MNHEY, CDR2 SVGAGI. The sequenced sample was whole blood, obtained in connection with sensitization to the hapten diphenylcyclopropenone (DPC). The receptor's source is a woman under 30 with alopecia areata. Some clones in this sample may be carry-over from other donors' samples. The chain uses TRBV6-5 and TRBJ2-1, with 8 nucleotides matching TRBD1. CDR3 in DNA: TGTGCCAGCAGTGCGGACAGGGCATCCTACAATGAGCAGTTCTTC. Residues: CASSADRASYNEQFF.